This T cell receptor beta chain was observed in a study of shared clonotypes between healthy human individuals. Naive CD8 isolation took CD45RO-negative cells positively selected for CCR7 and excluded terminally differentiated effector memory CD45RA+ cells. The germline V gene encodes CDR1 MNHEY and CDR2 SVGAGI. V shed 7 bases and J shed 4 bases, with 16 bases lying between them. The CDR3 runs 14 residues. Deep was the level at which the assay was run. Generated by immunoSEQ multiplex PCR, the TCRdb table keeps only in-frame clones and is missing some. The table shows about 1.9 million clones, with over 85% occurring only once.

The clonotype originates from a young man in good health. Some clones in this sample may be carry-over from other donors' samples. This sequence joins TRBV6-5 and TRBJ1-1; tentative D call: TRBD1 (6 bases). The source material was naive CD8+ T cells from PBMCs. The CDR3 loop is CASIPTGLSTEAFF. The CDR3 DNA follows: TGTGCCAGCATCCCAACAGGGCTGAGCACTGAAGCTTTCTTT.